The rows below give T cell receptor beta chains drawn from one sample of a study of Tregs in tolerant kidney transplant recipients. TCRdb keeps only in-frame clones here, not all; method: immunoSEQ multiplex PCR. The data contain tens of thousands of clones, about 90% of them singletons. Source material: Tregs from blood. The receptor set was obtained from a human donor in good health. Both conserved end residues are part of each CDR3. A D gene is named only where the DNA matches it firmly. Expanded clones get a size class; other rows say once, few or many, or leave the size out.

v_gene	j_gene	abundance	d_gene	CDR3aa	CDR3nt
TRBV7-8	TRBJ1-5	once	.	CASSLVGSNQPQHF	TGTGCCAGCAGCTTAGTGGGTAGCAATCAGCCCCAGCATTTT
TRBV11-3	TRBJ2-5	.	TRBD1	CASSSGTGSHQETQYF	TGTGCCAGCAGCTCTGGGACAGGGTCGCATCAAGAGACCCAGTACTTC
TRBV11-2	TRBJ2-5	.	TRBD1	CASSRGTGSEETQYF	TGTGCCAGCAGCCGTGGGACAGGGTCTGAAGAGACCCAGTACTTC
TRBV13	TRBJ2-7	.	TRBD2	CASSLVRASGLSSYEQYF	TGTGCCAGCAGCTTAGTCAGAGCTAGCGGGTTAAGCTCCTACGAGCAGTACTTC
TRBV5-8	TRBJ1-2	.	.	CASSSWDHRYTF	TGTGCCAGCAGCTCCTGGGACCATCGCTACACCTTC
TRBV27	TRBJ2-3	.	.	CASSLVSTDTQYF	TGTGCCAGCAGTTTGGTTAGCACAGATACGCAGTATTTT
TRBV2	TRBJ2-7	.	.	CASSYEGPTGPYEQYF	TGTGCCAGCAGCTACGAGGGCCCAACGGGGCCATACGAGCAGTACTTC
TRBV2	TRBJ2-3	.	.	CASSEIANTDTQYF	TGTGCCAGCAGTGAAATAGCGAACACAGATACGCAGTATTTT
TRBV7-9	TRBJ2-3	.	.	CASSLYGGPTDTQYF	TGTGCCAGCAGCCTATACGGGGGGCCCACAGATACGCAGTATTTT
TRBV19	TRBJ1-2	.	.	CASSIEHRAYGYTF	TGTGCCAGTAGTATAGAACACAGGGCCTATGGCTACACCTTC
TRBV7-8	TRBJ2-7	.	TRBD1	CASYPGWTGLYDEQYF	TGTGCCAGCTACCCGGGATGGACAGGGCTTTACGACGAGCAGTACTTC
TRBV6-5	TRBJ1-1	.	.	CASSYAPGRMDTEAFF	TGTGCCAGCAGTTACGCCCCCGGAAGGATGGACACTGAAGCTTTCTTT
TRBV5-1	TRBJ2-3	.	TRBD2	CASTRDYFTDTQYF	TGCGCCAGCACGCGGGACTACTTCACAGATACGCAGTATTTT
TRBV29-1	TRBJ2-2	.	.	CSVVGFNTGELFF	TGCAGCGTTGTTGGTTTTAACACCGGGGAGCTGTTTTTT
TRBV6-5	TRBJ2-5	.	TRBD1	CASGKDRGGFGQYF	TGTGCCAGCGGAAAGGACAGGGGCGGATTTGGCCAGTACTTC
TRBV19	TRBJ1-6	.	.	CASQPVVRYNSPLHF	TGTGCCAGCCAACCGGTGGTTCGGTATAATTCACCCCTCCACTTT
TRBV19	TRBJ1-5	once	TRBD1	CASSSTGGIQPQHF	TGTGCCAGTAGTTCAACAGGGGGCATTCAGCCCCAGCATTTT
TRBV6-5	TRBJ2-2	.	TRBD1	CASRGQGFGELFF	TGTGCCAGCAGGGGACAGGGGTTCGGGGAGCTGTTTTTT
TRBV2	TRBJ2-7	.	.	CASKVDSYEQYF	TGTGCCAGCAAAGTAGACAGCTACGAGCAGTACTTC
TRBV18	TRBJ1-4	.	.	CASSPTIGEKLFF	TGTGCCAGCTCACCCACTATAGGTGAAAAACTGTTTTTT
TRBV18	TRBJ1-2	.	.	CASSPNGANYGYTF	TGTGCCAGCTCACCAAATGGTGCGAACTATGGCTACACCTTC
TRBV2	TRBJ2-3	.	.	CASSDREASTDTQYF	TGTGCCAGCAGTGACAGGGAGGCGAGCACAGATACGCAGTATTTT
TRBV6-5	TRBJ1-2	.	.	CASSYGHGYTF	TGTGCCAGCAGTTACGGGCATGGCTACACCTTC
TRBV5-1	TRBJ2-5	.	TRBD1	CASSLSLDRAETQYF	TGCGCCAGCAGCTTGTCGCTGGACAGGGCGGAGACCCAGTACTTC
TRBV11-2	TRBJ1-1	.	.	CASSLDRGGTEAFF	TGTGCCAGCAGCTTAGACAGGGGAGGCACTGAAGCTTTCTTT
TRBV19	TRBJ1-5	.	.	CASSIGGSNQPQHF	TGTGCCAGTAGTATAGGAGGGAGCAATCAGCCCCAGCATTTT
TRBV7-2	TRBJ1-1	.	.	CASSLLSLGDTEAFF	TGTGCCAGCAGCCTTCTTTCATTAGGGGACACTGAAGCTTTCTTT
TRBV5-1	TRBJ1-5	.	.	CASSPRGGPQPQHF	TGCGCCAGCAGCCCGCGGGGAGGGCCTCAGCCCCAGCATTTT
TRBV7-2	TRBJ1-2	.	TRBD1	CASSPTGNNNYGYTF	TGTGCCAGCAGCCCGACAGGGAATAATAACTATGGCTACACCTTC
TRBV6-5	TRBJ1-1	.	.	CASTTGRMNTEAFF	TGTGCCAGCACTACGGGCCGGATGAACACTGAAGCTTTCTTT
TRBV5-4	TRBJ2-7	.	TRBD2	CASSKGLAGSYEQYF	TGTGCCAGCAGCAAAGGACTAGCGGGCTCCTACGAGCAGTACTTC
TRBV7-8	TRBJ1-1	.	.	CASSPQPDTEAFF	TGTGCCAGCAGCCCACAGCCGGACACTGAAGCTTTCTTT
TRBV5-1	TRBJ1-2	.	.	CASSFLTAYYGYTF	TGCGCCAGCAGCTTTTTGACCGCCTACTATGGCTACACCTTC
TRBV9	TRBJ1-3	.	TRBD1	CASSARDRASGNTIYF	TGTGCCAGCAGCGCCCGGGACAGGGCATCTGGAAACACCATATATTTT
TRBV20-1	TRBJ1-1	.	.	CSARFRVEAFF	TGCAGTGCTAGATTCAGAGTTGAAGCTTTCTTT
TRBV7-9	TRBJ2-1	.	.	CASSSPVSGVYNEQFF	TGTGCCAGCAGCTCTCCGGTCTCTGGCGTTTACAATGAGCAGTTCTTC
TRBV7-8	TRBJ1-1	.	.	CASSLAMPHRANTEAFF	TGTGCCAGCAGCTTAGCCATGCCACACAGGGCGAACACTGAAGCTTTCTTT
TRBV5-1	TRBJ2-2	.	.	CASSLVGAQGELFF	TGCGCCAGCAGCTTGGTGGGCGCGCAAGGGGAGCTGTTTTTT
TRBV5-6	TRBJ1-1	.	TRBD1	CASSLALTGARDTEAFF	TGTGCCAGCAGCTTGGCCCTGACAGGGGCGCGTGATACTGAAGCTTTCTTT
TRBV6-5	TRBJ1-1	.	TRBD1	CASSYPGTGEAFF	TGTGCCAGCAGTTACCCCGGGACAGGGGAAGCTTTCTTT
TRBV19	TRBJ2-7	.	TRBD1	CASGQGVYEQYF	TGTGCCAGTGGACAGGGAGTCTACGAGCAGTACTTC
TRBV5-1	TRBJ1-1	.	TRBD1	CASSLGVVRGHSEAFF	TGCGCCAGCAGCTTGGGGGTGGTCAGGGGGCACTCTGAAGCTTTCTTT
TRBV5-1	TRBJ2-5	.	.	CASSRYQETQYF	TGCGCCAGCAGCCGGTACCAAGAGACCCAGTACTTC
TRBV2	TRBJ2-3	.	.	CASKRDPSTDTQYF	TGTGCCAGCAAACGGGACCCGAGCACAGATACGCAGTATTTT
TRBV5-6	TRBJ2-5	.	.	CASSSDPRETQYF	TGTGCCAGCAGCTCGGACCCCCGAGAGACCCAGTACTTC
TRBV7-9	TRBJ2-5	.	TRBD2	CASTSGLVGQETQYF	TGTGCCAGCACCTCAGGACTAGTAGGCCAAGAGACCCAGTACTTC
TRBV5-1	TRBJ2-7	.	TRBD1	CASSHSTGWSYEQYF	TGCGCCAGCAGCCACTCGACAGGGTGGTCCTACGAGCAGTACTTC
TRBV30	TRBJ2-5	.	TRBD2	CAWSTGLAGSETQYF	TGTGCCTGGAGTACAGGACTAGCGGGGTCAGAGACCCAGTACTTC